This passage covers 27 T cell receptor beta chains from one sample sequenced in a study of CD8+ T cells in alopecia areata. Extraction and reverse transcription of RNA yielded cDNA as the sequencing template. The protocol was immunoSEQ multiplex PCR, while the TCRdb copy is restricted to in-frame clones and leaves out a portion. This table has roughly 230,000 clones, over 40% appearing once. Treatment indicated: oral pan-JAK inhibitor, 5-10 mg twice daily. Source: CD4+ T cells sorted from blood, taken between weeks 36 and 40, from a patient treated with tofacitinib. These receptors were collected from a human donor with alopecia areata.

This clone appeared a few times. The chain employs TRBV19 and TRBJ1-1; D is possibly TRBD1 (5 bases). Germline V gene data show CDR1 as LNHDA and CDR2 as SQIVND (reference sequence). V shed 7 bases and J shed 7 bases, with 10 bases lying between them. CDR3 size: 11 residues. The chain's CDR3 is CASMGEVEAFF. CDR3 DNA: TGTGCCAGTATGGGGGAAGTTGAAGCTTTCTTT.

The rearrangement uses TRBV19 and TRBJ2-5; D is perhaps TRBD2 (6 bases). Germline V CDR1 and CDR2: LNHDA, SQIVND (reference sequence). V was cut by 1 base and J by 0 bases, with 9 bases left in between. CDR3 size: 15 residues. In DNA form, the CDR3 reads TGTGCCAGTAGTATAGTTGGAGGGTACCAAGAGACCCAGTACTTC. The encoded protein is CASSIVGGYQETQYF.

The CDR3 DNA is TGCAGCGTTGTCCCCCAGGAGCGGGGGGCCTACAATGAGCAGTTCTTC. Its protein product is CSVVPQERGAYNEQFF. The rearrangement links TRBV29-1 to TRBJ2-1, with 9 bases fitting TRBD2. V gave up 4 bases and J gave up 2 bases; unmatched junction bases: 9. Germline-derived CDR1 and CDR2 are SQVTM and ANQGSEA. The CDR3 spans 16 residues.

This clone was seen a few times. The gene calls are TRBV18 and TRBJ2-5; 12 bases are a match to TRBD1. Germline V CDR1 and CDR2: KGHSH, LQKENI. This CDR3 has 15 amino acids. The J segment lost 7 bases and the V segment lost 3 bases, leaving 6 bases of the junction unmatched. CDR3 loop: CASSPGTGGFGTQYF. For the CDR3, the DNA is TGTGCCAGCTCACCCGGGACAGGGGGCTTCGGGACCCAGTACTTC.

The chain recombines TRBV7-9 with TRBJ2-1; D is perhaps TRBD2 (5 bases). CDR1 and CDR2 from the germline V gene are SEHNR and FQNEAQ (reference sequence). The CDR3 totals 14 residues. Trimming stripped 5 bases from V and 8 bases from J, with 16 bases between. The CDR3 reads CASSPGNSPDEQFF. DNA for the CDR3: TGTGCCAGCAGCCCCGGGAACAGTCCCGATGAGCAGTTCTTC.

In DNA, the CDR3 is TGCAGCGGACGGGGTGGGGACAAAGCTAATGAAAAACTGTTTTTT. Its protein is CSGRGGDKANEKLFF. The J gene is TRBJ1-4, the V gene TRBV29-1; possibly TRBD1 for D (6 bases). This CDR3 contains 15 residues. Germline lookup yields CDR1 SQVTM and CDR2 ANQGSEA. Trimming stripped 7 bases from V and 3 bases from J, with 18 bases between. The full variable domain, completed using reference TRBV29-1 and TRBJ1-4, is SAVISQKPSRDICQRGTSLTIQCQVDSQVTMMFWYRQQPGQSLTLIATANQGSEATYESGFVIDKFPISRPNLTFSTLTVSNMSPEDSSIYLCSGRGGDKANEKLFFGSGTQLSVL.

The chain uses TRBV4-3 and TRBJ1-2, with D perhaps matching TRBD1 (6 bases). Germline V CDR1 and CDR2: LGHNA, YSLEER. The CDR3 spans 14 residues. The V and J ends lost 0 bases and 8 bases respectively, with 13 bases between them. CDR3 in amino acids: CASSQDHRAGGYTF. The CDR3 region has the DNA TGCGCCAGCAGCCAAGATCACAGGGCGGGCGGCTACACCTTC.

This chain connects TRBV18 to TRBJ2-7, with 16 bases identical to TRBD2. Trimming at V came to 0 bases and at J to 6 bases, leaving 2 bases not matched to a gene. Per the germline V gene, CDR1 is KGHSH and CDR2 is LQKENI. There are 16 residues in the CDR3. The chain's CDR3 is CASSPPGTSGRGEQYF. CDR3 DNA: TGTGCCAGCTCACCACCGGGGACTAGCGGGAGGGGCGAGCAGTACTTC.

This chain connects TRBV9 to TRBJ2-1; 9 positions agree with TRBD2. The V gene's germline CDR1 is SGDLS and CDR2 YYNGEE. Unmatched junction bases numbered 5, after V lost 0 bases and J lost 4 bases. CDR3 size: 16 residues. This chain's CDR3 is CASSVAIAGGYNEQFF. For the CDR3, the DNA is TGTGCCAGCAGCGTAGCTATCGCGGGAGGGTACAATGAGCAGTTCTTC.

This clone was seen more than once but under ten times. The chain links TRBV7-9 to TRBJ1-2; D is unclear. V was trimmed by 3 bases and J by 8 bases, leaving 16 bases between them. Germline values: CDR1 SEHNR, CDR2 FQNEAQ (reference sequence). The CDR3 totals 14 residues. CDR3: CASSFGFSLQGYTF. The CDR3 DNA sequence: TGTGCCAGCAGCTTCGGGTTTTCACTTCAGGGCTACACCTTC.

The CDR3 region has the DNA TGTGCCAGCAGCCCCCGGCGGGACACTGAAGCTTTCTTT. Protein: CASSPRRDTEAFF. This chain joins TRBV7-3 and TRBJ1-1; D is ambiguous. V was clipped by 5 bases and J by 3 bases, with 10 bases between them. Germline V CDR1 and CDR2: SGHTA, FQGTGA. CDR3 size: 13 residues.

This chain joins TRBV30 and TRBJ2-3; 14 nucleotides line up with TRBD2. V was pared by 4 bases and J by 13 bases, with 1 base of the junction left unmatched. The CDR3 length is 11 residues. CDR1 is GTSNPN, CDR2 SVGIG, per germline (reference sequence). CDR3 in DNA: TGTGCCTGGAAGACTAGCGGGAGGGAGTATTTT. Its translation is CAWKTSGREYF.

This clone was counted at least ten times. The CDR3 is CASSFAGQNYGYTF. CDR3 DNA sequence: TGCGCCAGCAGCTTTGCGGGACAGAACTATGGCTACACCTTC. The chain is built from TRBV5-1 and TRBJ1-2, with TRBD1 identical over 7 bases. The ends lost 2 bases at V and 2 bases at J; junction bases unmatched: 3. Germline CDR1 SGHRS, CDR2 YFSETQ. The CDR3 extends over 14 amino acids.

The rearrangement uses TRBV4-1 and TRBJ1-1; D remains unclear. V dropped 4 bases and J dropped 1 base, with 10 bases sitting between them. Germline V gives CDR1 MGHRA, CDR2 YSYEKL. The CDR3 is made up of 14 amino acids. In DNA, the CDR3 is TGCGCCAGCAGCCTGACCTGGGAGAACACTGAAGCTTTCTTT. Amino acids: CASSLTWENTEAFF.

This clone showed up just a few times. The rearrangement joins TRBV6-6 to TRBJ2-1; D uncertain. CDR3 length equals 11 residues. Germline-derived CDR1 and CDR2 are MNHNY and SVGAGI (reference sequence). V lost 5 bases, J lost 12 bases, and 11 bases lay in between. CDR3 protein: CASSERLWQFF. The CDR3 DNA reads TGTGCCAGCAGTGAGCGTCTGTGGCAGTTCTTC.

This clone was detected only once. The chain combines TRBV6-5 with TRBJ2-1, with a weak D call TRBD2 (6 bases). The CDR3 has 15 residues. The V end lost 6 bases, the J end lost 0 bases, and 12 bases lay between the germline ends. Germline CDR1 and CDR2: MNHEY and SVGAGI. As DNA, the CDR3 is TGTGCCAGCAGCCCCCGGGGGAGCTCCTACAATGAGCAGTTCTTC. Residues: CASSPRGSSYNEQFF.

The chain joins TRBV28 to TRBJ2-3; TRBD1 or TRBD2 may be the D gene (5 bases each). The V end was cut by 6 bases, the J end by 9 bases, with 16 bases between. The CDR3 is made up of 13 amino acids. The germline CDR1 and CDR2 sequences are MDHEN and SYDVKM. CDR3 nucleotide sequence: TGTGCCAGCAGCTTAGCGCAGGGCCAGACGCAGTATTTT. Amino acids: CASSLAQGQTQYF.

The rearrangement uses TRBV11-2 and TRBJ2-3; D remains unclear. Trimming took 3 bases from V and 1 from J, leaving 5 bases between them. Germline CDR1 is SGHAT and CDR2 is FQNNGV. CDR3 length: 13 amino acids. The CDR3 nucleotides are TGTGCCAGCAGCTTGACCCGCACAGATACGCAGTATTTT. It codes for CASSLTRTDTQYF.

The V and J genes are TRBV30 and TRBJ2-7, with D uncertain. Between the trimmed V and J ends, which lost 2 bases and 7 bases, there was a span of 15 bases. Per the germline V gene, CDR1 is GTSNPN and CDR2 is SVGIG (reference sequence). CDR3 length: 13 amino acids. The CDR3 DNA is TGTGCCTGGAGTTCGGCCTTTCACCTAGAGCAGTACTTC. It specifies CAWSSAFHLEQYF.

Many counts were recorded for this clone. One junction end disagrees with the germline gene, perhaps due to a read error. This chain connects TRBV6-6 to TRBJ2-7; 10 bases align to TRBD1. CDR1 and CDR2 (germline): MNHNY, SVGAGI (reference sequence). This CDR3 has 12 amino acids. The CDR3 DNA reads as TGTGCCAGCAGTTACGAAGACAGGGGGCACGACTTC. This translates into CASSYEDRGHDF.

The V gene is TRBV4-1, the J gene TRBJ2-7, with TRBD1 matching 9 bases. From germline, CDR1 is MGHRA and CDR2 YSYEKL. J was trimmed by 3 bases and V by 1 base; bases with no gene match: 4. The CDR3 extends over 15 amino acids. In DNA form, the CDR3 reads TGCGCCAGCAGCCAAGCAGGACAGGGGCTCTACGAGCAGTACTTC. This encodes CASSQAGQGLYEQYF.

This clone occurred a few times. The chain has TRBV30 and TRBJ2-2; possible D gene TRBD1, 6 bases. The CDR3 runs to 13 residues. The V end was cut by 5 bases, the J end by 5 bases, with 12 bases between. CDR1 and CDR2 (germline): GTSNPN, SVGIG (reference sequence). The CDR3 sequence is CAWHRDITGELFF. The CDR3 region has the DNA TGTGCCTGGCACAGGGACATAACCGGGGAGCTGTTTTTT. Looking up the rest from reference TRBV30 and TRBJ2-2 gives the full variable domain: SQTIHQWPATLVQPVGSPLSLECTVEGTSNPNLYWYRQAAGRGLQLLFYSVGIGQISSEVPQNLSASRPQDRQFILSSKKLLLSDSGFYLCAWHRDITGELFFGEGSRLTVL.

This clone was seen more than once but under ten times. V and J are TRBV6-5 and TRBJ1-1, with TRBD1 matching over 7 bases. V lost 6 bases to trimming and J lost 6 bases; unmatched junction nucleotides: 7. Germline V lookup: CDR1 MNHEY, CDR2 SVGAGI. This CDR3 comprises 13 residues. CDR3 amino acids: CASSTGVDPEAFF. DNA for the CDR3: TGTGCCAGCAGCACAGGGGTAGACCCTGAAGCTTTCTTT.

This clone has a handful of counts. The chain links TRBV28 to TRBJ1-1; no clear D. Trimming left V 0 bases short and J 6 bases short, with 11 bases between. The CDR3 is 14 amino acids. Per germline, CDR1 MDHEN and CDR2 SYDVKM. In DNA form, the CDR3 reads TGTGCCAGCAGTTTATGGGTCCCCGAATCTGAAGCTTTCTTT. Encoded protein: CASSLWVPESEAFF.

CDR3 in amino acids: CASSLEPEQFF. The DNA of the CDR3 is TGTGCCAGCAGCTTGGAGCCCGAGCAGTTCTTC. V and J are TRBV5-4 and TRBJ2-1; D gene ambiguous. CDR3 length: 11 amino acids. The germline V gene has CDR1 SGHNT and CDR2 YYREEE (reference sequence). Trimming left V 0 bases short and J 10 bases short, with 5 bases between.

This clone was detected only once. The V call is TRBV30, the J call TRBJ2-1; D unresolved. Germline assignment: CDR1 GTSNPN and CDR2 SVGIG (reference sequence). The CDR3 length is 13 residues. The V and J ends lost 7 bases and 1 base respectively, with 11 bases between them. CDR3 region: CASEGGSYNEQFF. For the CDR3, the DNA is TGTGCCTCCGAAGGTGGTTCCTACAATGAGCAGTTCTTC.

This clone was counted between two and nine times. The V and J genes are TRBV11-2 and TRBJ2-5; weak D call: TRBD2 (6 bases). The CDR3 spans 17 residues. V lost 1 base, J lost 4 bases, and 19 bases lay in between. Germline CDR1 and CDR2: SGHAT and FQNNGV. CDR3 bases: TGTGCCAGCAGCTTAGGGGATCAAATACTAGCCCCAGAGACCCAGTACTTC. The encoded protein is CASSLGDQILAPETQYF.